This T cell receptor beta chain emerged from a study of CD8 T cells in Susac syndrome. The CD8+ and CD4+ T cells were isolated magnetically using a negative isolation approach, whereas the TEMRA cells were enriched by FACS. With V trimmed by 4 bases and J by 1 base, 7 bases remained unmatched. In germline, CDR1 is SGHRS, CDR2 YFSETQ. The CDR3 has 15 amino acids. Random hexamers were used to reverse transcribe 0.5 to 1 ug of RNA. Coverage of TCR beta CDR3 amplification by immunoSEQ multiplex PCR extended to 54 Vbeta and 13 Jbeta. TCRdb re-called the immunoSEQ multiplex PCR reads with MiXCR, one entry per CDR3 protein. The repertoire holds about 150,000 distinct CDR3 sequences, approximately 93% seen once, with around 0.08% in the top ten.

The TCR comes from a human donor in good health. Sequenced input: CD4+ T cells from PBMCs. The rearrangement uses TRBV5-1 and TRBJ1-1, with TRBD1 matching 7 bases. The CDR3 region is CASSSRQGRNTEAFF. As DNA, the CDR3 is TGCGCCAGCAGCAGCCGACAGGGAAGGAACACTGAAGCTTTCTTT.